This T cell receptor beta chain derives from a study of T cell repertoires in cytomegalovirus infection. Across the study: Use of recently identified HLA-C-restricted and well-studied HLA-B-restricted CMV epitopes was part of the study. Indicated by public TCR beta signatures were CMV infection and matching HLA type.

TCRdb re-called the reads with MiXCR, one entry per CDR3 protein. Here the sample spans about half a million distinct CDR3 sequences, about 44% being singletons. Whole-study findings and limits: HLA-C-restricted CMV clonotypes gave the most frequent clonotype in two of eight donors. Frequencies of public TCR beta families were cumulated, and this identified carriers of CMV plus the relevant HLA.

About this clonotype: Its antigen is as yet unknown.

Germline CDR1 reads SNHLY; CDR2 reads FYNNEI. Between the trimmed V and J ends, which lost 11 bases and 4 bases, there was a span of 17 bases. CDR3 size: 13 residues. The source was cultured PBMCs, collected from culture after CMV antigen stimulation. This rearrangement joins TRBV2 to TRBJ1-2, with unresolved D. The receptor's source is a human donor in good health (CMV status not recorded). Some clones in this sample may be carry-over from other donors' samples. CDR3 sequence reads: CAGEPEVAYGYTF. CDR3 bases: TGTGCCGGCGAACCGGAGGTAGCCTATGGCTACACCTTC.